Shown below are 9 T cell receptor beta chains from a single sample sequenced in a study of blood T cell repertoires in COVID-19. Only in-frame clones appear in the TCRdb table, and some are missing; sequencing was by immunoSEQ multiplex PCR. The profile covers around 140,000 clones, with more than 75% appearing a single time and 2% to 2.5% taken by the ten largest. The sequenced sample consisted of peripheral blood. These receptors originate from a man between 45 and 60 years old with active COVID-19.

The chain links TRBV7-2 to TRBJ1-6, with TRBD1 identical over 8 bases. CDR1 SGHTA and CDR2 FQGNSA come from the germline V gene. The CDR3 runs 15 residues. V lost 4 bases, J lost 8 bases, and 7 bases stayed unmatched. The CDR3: CASSSGGRLDSPLHF. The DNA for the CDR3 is TGTGCCAGCAGCTCAGGGGGCAGGCTGGATTCACCCCTCCACTTT.

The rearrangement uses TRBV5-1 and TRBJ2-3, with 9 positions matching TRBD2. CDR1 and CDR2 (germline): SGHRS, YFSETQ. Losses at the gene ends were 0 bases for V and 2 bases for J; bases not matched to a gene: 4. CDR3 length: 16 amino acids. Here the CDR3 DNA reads TGCGCCAGCAGCTTGGACGCGGGGGGGTCCACAGATACGCAGTATTTT. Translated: CASSLDAGGSTDTQYF.

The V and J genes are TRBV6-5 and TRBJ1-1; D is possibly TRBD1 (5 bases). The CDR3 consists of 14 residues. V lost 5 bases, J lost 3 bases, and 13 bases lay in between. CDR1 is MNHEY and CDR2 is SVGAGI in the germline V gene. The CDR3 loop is CASSRTSRDTEAFF. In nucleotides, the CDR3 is TGTGCCAGCAGTCGCACTAGCAGGGACACTGAAGCTTTCTTT.

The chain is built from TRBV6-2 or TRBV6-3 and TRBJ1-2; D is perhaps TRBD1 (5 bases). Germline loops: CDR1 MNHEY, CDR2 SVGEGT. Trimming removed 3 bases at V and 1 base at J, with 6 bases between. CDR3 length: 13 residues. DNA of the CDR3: TGTGCCAGCAGTTATGACAGTAACTATGGCTACACCTTC. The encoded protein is CASSYDSNYGYTF.

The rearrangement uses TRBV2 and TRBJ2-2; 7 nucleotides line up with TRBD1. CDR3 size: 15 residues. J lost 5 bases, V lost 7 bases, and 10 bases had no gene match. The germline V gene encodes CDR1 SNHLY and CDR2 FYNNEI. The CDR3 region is CASTTGLDRTGELFF. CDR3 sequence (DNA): TGTGCCAGCACGACAGGGCTCGACAGGACCGGGGAGCTGTTTTTT.

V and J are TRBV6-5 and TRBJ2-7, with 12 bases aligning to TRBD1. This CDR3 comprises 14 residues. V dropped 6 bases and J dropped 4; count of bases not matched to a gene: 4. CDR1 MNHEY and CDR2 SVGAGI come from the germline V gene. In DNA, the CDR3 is TGTGCCAGCAGACGGGACAGGGGGCTGTACGAGCAGTACTTC. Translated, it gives CASRRDRGLYEQYF.

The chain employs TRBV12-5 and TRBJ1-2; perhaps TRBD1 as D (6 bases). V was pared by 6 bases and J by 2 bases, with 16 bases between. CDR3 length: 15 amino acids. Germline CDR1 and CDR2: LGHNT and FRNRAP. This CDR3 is CASGPDSHLNYGYTF. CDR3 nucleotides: TGTGCTAGTGGCCCGGACAGCCATTTAAACTATGGCTACACCTTC.

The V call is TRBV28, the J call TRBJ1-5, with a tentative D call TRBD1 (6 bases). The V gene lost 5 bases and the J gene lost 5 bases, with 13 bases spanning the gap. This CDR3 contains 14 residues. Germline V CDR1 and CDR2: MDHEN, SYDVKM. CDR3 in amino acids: CASSPQTGYQPQHF. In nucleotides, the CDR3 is TGTGCCAGCAGTCCGCAGACAGGCTATCAGCCCCAGCATTTT. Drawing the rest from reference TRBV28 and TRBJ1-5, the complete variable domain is DVKVTQSSRYLVKRTGEKVFLECVQDMDHENMFWYRQDPGLGLRLIYFSYDVKMKEKGDIPEGYSVSREKKERFSLILESASTNQTSMYLCASSPQTGYQPQHFGDGTRLSIL.

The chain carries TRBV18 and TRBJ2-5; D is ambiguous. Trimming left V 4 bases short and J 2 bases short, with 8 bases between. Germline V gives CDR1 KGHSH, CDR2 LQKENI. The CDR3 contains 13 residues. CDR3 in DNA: TGTGCCAGCTCACTTGCACAGCAAGAGACCCAGTACTTC. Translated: CASSLAQQETQYF.